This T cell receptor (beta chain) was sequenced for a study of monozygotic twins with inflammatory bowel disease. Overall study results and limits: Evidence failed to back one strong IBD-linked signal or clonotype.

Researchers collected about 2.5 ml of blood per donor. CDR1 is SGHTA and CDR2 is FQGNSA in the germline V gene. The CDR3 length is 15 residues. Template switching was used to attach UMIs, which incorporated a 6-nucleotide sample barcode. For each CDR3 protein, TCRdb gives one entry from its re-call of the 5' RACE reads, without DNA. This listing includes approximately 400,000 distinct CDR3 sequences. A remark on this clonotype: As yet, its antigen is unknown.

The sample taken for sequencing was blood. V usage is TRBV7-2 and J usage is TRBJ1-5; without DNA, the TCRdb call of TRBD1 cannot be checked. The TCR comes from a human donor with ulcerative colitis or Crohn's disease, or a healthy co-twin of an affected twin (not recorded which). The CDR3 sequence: CASSLDQGTRQPQHF.